This TCR beta chain was identified during a study of T cell repertoires in cytomegalovirus infection. Across the study: CMV infection together with matching HLA type was indicated by public TCR beta signatures. Study-wide results and limits: In two of eight donors, the top clonotype was HLA-C-restricted CMV-specific. CMV carriers having the relevant HLA were flagged by cumulative public TCR beta family frequency.

Only a few counts were recorded for this clonotype. Its antigen is not identified. Germline CDR1 is MDHEN and CDR2 is SYDVKM. The CDR3 loop spans 12 amino acids. V lost 7 bases, J lost 8 bases, and 14 bases lay in between. TCRdb processed the reads anew with MiXCR; each CDR3 protein has one entry. There are some 680,000 distinct CDR3 sequences in the sample; 35% occur only once, and 2.5% to 3% lies in the top ten. This clonotype originated in a human donor in good health (CMV status not recorded). Some clones in this sample may be carry-over from other donors' samples. The V and J genes are TRBV28 and TRBJ1-2; possible D gene TRBD1, 6 bases. The source material was PBMCs. The CDR3 DNA reads TGTGCCAGCACAAACAGGGATTTCGGCTACACCTTC. Its protein product is CASTNRDFGYTF.